Shown below are 9 T cell receptor beta chains from a single sample sequenced in a study of regulatory T cells in long-lasting Graves disease. TCR beta libraries were built with iRepertoire HTBI primers and Arm-PCR of CDR3 regions. TCRdb itself ran the multiplex PCR reads through MiXCR, one entry per CDR3 protein. The sample records some 330,000 distinct CDR3 sequences, 12% being singletons. Time point denoted: newly diagnosed GD, antithyroid drugs for less than 3 months. The TCR library was prepared using RNA isolated from PBMCs. The sample was also reused in another study, on T cells in Graves' hyperthyroidism and ophthalmopathy.

This material consisted of peripheral blood mononuclear cells (PBMCs), taken at new diagnosis, from a patient treated with antithyroid drugs. The origin of the receptors is a young woman with Graves disease.

There are many counts of this clonotype. This chain connects TRBV7-2 to TRBJ2-3, with D perhaps matching TRBD2 (5 bases). Deletions cut 2 bases from V and 5 bases from J, with 8 bases between. The CDR3 is 13 residues long. CDR1 is SGHTA, CDR2 FQGNSA, per germline. The CDR3 coding sequence is TGTGCCAGCAGCTTACTCCGGGGAGATACGCAGTATTTT. Translated: CASSLLRGDTQYF. The whole variable domain, filled in from reference TRBV7-2 and TRBJ2-3, reads GAGVSQSPSNKVTEKGKDVELRCDPISGHTALYWYRQSLGQGLEFLIYFQGNSAPDKSGLPSDRFSAERTGGSVSTLTIQRTQQEDSAVYLCASSLLRGDTQYFGPGTRLTVL.

This chain joins TRBV29-1 and TRBJ2-1; D remains ambiguous. The V gene lost 3 bases and the J gene lost 0 bases, with 0 bases spanning the gap. Germline V lookup: CDR1 SQVTM, CDR2 ANQGSEA. The CDR3 is made up of 11 amino acids. This CDR3 is CSVDSYNEQFF. For the CDR3, the DNA is TGCAGCGTTGACTCCTACAATGAGCAGTTCTTC.

There are many counts of this clonotype. The gene calls are TRBV7-2 and TRBJ2-5, with 11 positions matching TRBD2. Trimming removed 5 bases from V and 5 bases from J; junction bases left unmatched: 4. CDR1 and CDR2 (germline): SGHTA, FQGNSA. CDR3 length equals 14 residues. The CDR3 nucleotides are TGTGCCAGCAGCAATAGCGGGGGGGCGGAGACCCAGTACTTC. This codes for CASSNSGGAETQYF.

Points on this clonotype: A far bigger clonotype differs at one base, so this is likely a read error. V and J are TRBV7-2 and TRBJ2-1; either TRBD1 or TRBD2 may fit D (5 bases each). Germline CDR1 and CDR2: SGHTA and FQGNSA. Trimming took 5 bases from V and 14 from J, leaving 13 bases between them. This CDR3 has 11 residues. CDR3 coding DNA: TGTGCCAGCAGCCCTGGTTGGGGGAAGTTCTTC. Encoded protein: CASSPGWGKFF.

As for this clonotype: A much larger clone differs from this one at a single base, so this may be a read error. The V call is TRBV28, the J call TRBJ1-5; no definite D call. Germline V gene data show CDR1 as MDHEN and CDR2 as SYDVKM. V was shortened by 7 bases and J by 0 bases, with 4 bases between the two germline ends. The CDR3 has 12 amino acids. CDR3: CASKDSNQPQHF. In DNA, the CDR3 is TGTGCCAGCAAGGATAGCAATCAGCCCCAGCATTTT.

There are many counts of this clonotype. This chain links TRBV7-2 with TRBJ2-5, with D hard to call. Trimming took off 5 bases at V and 4 bases at J, with 17 bases between the two ends. Germline V gene lookup returns CDR1 SGHTA and CDR2 FQGNSA. The CDR3 consists of 15 residues. The CDR3 loop reads CASSGGIFVVETQYF. The CDR3 DNA reads TGTGCCAGCAGCGGTGGTATATTTGTTGTAGAGACCCAGTACTTC.

Regarding this clonotype: A much more abundant neighbour one base away suggests this may be a read error. This sequence joins TRBV3-1 and TRBJ2-1; D ambiguous. CDR3 length equals 11 residues. Germline CDR1 reads LGHDT; CDR2 reads YNNKEL (reference sequence). CDR3 coding DNA: TGTGCCAGCAGCCAAGGGTTCTCTGCGTCCTTC. Amino acid sequence: CASSQGFSASF.

V usage is TRBV15 and J usage is TRBJ2-7; TRBD2 agrees at 9 bases. The CDR3 is 17 residues long. Unmatched junction bases numbered 8, after V lost 2 bases and J lost 0 bases. Per germline, CDR1 LNHNV and CDR2 YYDKDF (reference sequence). In DNA, the CDR3 is TGTGCCACCAGCAGACTTCGGGGACTAGCCGACTCCTACGAGCAGTACTTC. Residues: CATSRLRGLADSYEQYF.

This rearrangement joins TRBV6-2 or TRBV6-3 to TRBJ2-1; D might be TRBD1 or TRBD2, each matching 5 bases. V shed 5 bases and J shed 7 bases, with 12 bases lying between them. This CDR3 is 13 amino acids long. Germline V lookup: CDR1 MNHEY, CDR2 SVGEGT. The CDR3 bases are TGTGCCAGCAGTAAGAGGGGTTCTAATGAGCAGTTCTTC. This encodes CASSKRGSNEQFF.